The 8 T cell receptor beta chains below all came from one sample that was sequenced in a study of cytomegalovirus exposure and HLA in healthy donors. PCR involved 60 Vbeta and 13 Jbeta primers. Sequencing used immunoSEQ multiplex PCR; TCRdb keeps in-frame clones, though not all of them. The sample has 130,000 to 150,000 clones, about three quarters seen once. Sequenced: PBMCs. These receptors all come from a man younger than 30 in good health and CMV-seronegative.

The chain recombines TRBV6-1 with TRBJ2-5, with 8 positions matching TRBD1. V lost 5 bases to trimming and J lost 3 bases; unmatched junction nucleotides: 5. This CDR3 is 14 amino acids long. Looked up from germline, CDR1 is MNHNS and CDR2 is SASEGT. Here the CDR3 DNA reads TGTGCCAGCAGTCCCCGGACAGGGAAAGAGACCCAGTACTTC. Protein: CASSPRTGKETQYF.

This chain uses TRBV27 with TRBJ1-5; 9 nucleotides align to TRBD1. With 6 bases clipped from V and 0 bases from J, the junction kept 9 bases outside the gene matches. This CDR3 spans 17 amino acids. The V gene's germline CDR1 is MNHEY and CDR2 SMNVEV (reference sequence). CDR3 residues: CASRLGTGPYSNQPQHF. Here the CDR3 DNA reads TGTGCCAGCAGATTAGGGACAGGGCCCTATAGCAATCAGCCCCAGCATTTT.

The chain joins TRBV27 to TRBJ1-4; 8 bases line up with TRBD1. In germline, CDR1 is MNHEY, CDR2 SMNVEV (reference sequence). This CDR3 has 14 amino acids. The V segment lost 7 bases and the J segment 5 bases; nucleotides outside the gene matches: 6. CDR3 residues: CASKSGQANEKLFF. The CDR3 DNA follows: TGTGCCAGCAAATCGGGACAGGCGAATGAAAAACTGTTTTTT. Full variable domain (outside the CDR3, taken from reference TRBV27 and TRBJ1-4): EAQVTQNPRYLITVTGKKLTVTCSQNMNHEYMSWYRQDPGLGLRQIYYSMNVEVTDKGDVPEGYKVSRKEKRNFPLILESPSPNQTSLYFCASKSGQANEKLFFGSGTQLSVL.

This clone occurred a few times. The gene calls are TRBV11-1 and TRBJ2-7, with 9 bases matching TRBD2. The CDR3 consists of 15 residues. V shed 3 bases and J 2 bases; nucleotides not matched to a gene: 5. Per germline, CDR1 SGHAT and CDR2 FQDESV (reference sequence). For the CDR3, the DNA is TGTGCCAGCAGCTTGGAGCGGGGGGCCCCCTACGAGCAGTACTTC. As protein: CASSLERGAPYEQYF.

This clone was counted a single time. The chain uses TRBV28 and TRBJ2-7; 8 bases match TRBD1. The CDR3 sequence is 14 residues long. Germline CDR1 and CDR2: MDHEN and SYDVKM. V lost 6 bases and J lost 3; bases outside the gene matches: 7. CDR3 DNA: TGTGCCAGCAGGGGGGGACAGGTTTTCTACGAGCAGTACTTC. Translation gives CASRGGQVFYEQYF.

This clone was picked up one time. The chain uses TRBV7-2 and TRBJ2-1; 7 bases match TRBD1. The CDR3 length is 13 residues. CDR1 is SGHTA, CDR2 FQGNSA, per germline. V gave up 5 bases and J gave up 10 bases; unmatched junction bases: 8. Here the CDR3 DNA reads TGTGCCAGCAGCCAAGACAGGGTATGGGAGCAGTTCTTC. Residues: CASSQDRVWEQFF.

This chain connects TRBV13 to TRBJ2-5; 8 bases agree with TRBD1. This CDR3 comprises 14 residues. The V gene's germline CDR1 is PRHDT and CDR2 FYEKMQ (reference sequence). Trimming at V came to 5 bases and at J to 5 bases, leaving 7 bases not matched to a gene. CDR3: CASSHAGGFETQYF. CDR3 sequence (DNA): TGTGCCAGCAGCCACGCAGGGGGCTTCGAGACCCAGTACTTC.

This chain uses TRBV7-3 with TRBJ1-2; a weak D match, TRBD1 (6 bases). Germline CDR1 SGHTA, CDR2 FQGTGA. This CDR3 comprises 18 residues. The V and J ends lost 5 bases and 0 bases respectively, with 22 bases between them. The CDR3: CASSQQPPQGPTNYGYTF. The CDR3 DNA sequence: TGTGCCAGCAGCCAACAGCCCCCACAGGGCCCTACTAACTATGGCTACACCTTC. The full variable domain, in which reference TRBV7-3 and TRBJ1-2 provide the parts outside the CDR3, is GAGVSQTPSNKVTEKGKYVELRCDPISGHTALYWYRQSLGQGPEFLIYFQGTGAADDSGLPNDRFFAVRPEGSVSTLKIQRTERGDSAVYLCASSQQPPQGPTNYGYTFGSGTRLTVV.